This T cell receptor (beta chain) was captured in a study of T cells expressing NK-cell markers (TCRdb year 2020). For the wider study: Seven or eight donors provided sorted CD3+CD56+NKG2C+, CD3+CD56+NKG2C- and CD3+CD56-NKG2C+ T-cell subsets, whose TCR beta-chain repertoires were profiled. Of the eight sequenced donors, seven were found to be HCMV-seropositive and one was found to be HCMV-seronegative. Randomly selected healthy volunteers, three men and five women, were used as the eight sequenced donors. The libraries were sequenced on Illumina HiSeq 2000/2500, MiSeq or NextSeq, producing 2 x 150 bp reads.

For CDR1 and CDR2, the germline V gene lists SGHTA and FQGTGA. From cysteine to phenylalanine, the CDR3 is 16 amino acids long. DNA is not recorded here. To determine HCMV serostatus, a commercial ELISA kit was used to detect HCMV-specific IgG in serum. Ficoll density gradient centrifugation was used to isolate peripheral blood mononuclear cells from blood. The research as a whole found: It remained unclear whether the expanded NKG2C-expressing T cell clones were specific for HCMV antigens. In more than five donors, the dominant CD3+CD56+NKG2C+ clonotypes ranked among the top 10 CD8+ clonotypes, making up about 1.0-7.0% of CD8+ T cells. Those dominant clonotypes were again the most abundant among CD3+CD56-NKG2C+ cells in a handful of donors, at about 28.3-65%.

TCRdb lists the instrument as Illumina HiSeq 2000. TCR beta cDNA libraries were made by 5'RACE template switching that added a universal primer site and unique molecular identifiers. cDNA synthesis was primed from the TCR beta constant segment and was followed by two successive PCR amplification steps. In the original analysis: MIGEC handled demultiplexing of the reads and grouping by UMI, while MiTCR was used to assemble and quantify clonotypes. To exclude erroneous sequences, any TCR cDNA sequence not supported by at least two reads was discarded. Downstream repertoire analysis used the tcR package, and clonotypes were matched across fractions by CDR3 nucleotide sequence plus V segment. VDJmatch was used to annotate antigen specificity against VDJdb, with one amino acid substitution in CDR3 permitted. Following TCRdb reprocessing, every CDR3 protein sequence forms one entry, and DNA is not provided. TCRdb's processing, not the study's, gives the V and J calls here. The sample's table covers roughly 380,000 distinct CDR3 sequences. The ten largest clones capture around 4.9% of the sample.

A word on this clonotype: No cognate antigen has been identified for it.

This clonotype was sampled from a man aged 18-75 years in good health. The sample taken for sequencing was blood T cells: a sorted CD56 or NKG2C T cell subset, CD4+ or CD8+ T cells, or bulk PBMC T cells (not recorded which). The V and J segments used are TRBV7-3 and TRBJ2-3; TCRdb returns TRBD1, unconfirmable since there is no DNA. The CDR3 protein is CASSLSGGSSTDTQYF.